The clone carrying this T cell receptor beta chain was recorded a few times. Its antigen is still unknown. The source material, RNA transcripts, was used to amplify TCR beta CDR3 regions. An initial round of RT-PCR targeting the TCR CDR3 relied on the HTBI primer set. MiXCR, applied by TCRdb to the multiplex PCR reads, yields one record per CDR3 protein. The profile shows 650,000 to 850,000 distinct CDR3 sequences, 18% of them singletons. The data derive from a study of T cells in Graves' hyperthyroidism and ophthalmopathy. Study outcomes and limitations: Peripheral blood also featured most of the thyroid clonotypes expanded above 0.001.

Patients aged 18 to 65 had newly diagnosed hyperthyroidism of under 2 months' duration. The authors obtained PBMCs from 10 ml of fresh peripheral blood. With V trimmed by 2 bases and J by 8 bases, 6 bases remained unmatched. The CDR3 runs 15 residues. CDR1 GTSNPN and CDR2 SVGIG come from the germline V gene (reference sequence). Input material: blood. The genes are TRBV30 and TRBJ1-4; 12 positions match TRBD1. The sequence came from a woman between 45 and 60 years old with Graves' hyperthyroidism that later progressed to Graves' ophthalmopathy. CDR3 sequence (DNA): TGTGCCTGGAGTTGGGGACAGGGGGCAGGGGAAAAACTGTTTTTT. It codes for CAWSWGQGAGEKLFF.